This T cell receptor beta chain emerged from a study of T-cell memory formation after mild COVID-19. TCRdb re-called the 5' RACE reads with MiXCR, one entry per CDR3 protein. The sample has about 400,000 distinct CDR3 sequences; about a quarter are singletons. This clonotype was seen more than once but under ten times. The receptor's source is an adult woman who had mild COVID-19 (a few samples of this study predate the infection). Cell type and time point are not known. The specimen sequenced was PBMCs or a T cell subset sorted from them (not recorded which).

The CDR3 bases are TGTGCCAGCAGTTACGGGCCGACCTACGAGCAGTACTTC. Protein product: CASSYGPTYEQYF. The chain uses TRBV6-5 and TRBJ2-7, with no clear D. The V end lost 2 bases, the J end lost 2 bases, and 7 bases lay between the germline ends. The CDR3 is 13 residues long. CDR1 and CDR2 from the germline V gene are MNHEY and SVGAGI.